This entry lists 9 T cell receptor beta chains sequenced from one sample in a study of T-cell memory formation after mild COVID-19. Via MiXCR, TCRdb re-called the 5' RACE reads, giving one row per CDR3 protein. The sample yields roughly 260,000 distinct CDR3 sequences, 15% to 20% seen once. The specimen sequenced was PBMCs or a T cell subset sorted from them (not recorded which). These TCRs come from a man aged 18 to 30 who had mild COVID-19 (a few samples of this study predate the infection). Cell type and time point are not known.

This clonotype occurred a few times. The chain's CDR3 is CASSSAPGSGVETQYF. CDR3 bases: TGTGCCAGCAGCTCCGCCCCCGGTAGCGGGGTTGAGACCCAGTACTTC. The chain has TRBV7-3 and TRBJ2-5; 8 nucleotides agree with TRBD2. Germline trimming cut 4 bases from V and 5 bases from J; bases unmatched to any gene: 12. From germline, CDR1 is SGHTA and CDR2 FQGTGA. This CDR3 contains 16 residues.

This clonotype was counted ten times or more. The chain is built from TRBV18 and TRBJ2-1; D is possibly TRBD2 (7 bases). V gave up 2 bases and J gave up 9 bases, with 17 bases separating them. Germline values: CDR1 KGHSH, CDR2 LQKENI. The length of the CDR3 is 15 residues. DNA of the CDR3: TGTGCCAGCTCACCATTGGGGGGGGGCCAGGTTGAGCAGTTCTTC. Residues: CASSPLGGGQVEQFF.

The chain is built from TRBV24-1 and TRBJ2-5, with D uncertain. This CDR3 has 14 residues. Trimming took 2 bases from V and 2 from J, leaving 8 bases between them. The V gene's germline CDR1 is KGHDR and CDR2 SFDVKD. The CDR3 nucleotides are TGTGCCACCAGTGATTCCGTGTTGCAAGAGACCCAGTACTTC. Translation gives CATSDSVLQETQYF.

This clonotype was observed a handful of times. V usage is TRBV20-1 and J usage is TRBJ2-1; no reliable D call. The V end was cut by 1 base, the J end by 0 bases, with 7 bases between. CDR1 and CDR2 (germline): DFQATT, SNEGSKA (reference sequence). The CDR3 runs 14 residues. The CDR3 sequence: CSARGYSSYNEQFF. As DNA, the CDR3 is TGCAGTGCTAGAGGGTACAGCTCCTACAATGAGCAGTTCTTC.

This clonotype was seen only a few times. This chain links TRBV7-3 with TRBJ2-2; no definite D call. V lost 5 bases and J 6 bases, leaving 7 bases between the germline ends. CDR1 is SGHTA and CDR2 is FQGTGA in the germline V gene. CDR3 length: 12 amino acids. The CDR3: CASSPRSGELFF. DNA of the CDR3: TGTGCCAGCAGCCCTCGATCCGGGGAGCTGTTTTTT.

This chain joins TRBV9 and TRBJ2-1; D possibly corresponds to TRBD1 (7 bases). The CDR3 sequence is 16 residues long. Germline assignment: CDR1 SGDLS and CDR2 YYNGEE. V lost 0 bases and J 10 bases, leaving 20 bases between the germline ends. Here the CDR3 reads CASSVALQGGQDEQFF. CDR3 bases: TGTGCCAGCAGCGTAGCTTTGCAGGGGGGACAAGACGAGCAGTTCTTC.

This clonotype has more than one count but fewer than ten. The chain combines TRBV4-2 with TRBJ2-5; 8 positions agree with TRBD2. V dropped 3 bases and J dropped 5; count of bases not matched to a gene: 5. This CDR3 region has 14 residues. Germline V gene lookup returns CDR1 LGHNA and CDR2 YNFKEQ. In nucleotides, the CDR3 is TGTGCCAGCAGCCAGTCCGGGAGGGGGGAGACCCAGTACTTC. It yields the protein CASSQSGRGETQYF.

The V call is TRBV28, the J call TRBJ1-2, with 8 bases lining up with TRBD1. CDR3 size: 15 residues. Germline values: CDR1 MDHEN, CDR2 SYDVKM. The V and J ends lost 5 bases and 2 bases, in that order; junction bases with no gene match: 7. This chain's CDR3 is CASSRTGSYNYGYTF. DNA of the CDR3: TGTGCCAGCAGTCGGACAGGGAGTTACAACTATGGCTACACCTTC.

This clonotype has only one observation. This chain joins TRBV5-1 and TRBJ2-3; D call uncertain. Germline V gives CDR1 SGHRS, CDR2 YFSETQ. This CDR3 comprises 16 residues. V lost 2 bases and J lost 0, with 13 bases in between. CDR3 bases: TGCGCCAGCAGCTTCGGGTCCCAAGCTAGCACAGATACGCAGTATTTT. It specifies CASSFGSQASTDTQYF.